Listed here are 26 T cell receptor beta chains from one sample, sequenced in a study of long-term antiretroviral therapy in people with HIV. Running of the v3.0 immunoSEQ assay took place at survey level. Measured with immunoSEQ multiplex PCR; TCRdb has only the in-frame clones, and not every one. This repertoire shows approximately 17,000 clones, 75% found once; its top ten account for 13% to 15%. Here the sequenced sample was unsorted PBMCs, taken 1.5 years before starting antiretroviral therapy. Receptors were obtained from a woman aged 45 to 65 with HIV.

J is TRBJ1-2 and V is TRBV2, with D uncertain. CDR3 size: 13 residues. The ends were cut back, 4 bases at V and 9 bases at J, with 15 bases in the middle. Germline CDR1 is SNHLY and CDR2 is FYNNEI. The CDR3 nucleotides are TGTGCCAGCAGTGGGAGCCCTTCCCTGCGCTACACCTTC. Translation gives CASSGSPSLRYTF.

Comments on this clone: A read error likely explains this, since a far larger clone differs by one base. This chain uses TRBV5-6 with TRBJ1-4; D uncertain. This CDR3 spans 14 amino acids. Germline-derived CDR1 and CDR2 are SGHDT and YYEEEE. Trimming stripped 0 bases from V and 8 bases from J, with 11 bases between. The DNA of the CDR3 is TGTGCCAGCAGCTTGGCCGGGGAGGACGAAAAACTGTTTTTT. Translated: CASSLAGEDEKLFF.

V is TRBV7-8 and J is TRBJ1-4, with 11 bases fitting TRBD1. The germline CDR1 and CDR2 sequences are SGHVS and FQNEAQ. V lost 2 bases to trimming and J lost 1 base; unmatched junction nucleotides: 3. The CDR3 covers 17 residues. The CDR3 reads CASSLLGTGGTNEKLFF. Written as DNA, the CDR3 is TGTGCCAGCAGCTTACTCGGGACAGGGGGAACTAATGAAAAACTGTTTTTT.

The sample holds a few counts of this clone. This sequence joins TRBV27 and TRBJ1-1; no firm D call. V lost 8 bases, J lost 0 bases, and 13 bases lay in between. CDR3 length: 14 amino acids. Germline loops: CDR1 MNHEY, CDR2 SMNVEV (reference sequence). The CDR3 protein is CASRWTGLNTEAFF. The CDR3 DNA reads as TGTGCCAGCCGCTGGACGGGTCTGAACACTGAAGCTTTCTTT.

This CDR3 reads CASSETGGRNYGYTF. The CDR3 DNA sequence: TGCGCCAGCAGCGAAACAGGGGGCCGTAACTATGGCTACACCTTC. The chain carries TRBV5-1 and TRBJ1-2; TRBD1 agrees at 9 bases. The V gene's germline CDR1 is SGHRS and CDR2 YFSETQ. CDR3 length: 15 amino acids. The V and J ends lost 4 bases and 1 base, in that order; junction bases with no gene match: 5.

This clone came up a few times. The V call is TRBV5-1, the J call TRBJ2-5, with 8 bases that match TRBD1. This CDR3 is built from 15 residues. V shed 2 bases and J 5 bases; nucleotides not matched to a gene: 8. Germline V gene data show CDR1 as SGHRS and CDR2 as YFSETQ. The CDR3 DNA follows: TGCGCCAGCAGCTTCAGCCCCACAGGGGGTGAGACCCAGTACTTC. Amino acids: CASSFSPTGGETQYF.

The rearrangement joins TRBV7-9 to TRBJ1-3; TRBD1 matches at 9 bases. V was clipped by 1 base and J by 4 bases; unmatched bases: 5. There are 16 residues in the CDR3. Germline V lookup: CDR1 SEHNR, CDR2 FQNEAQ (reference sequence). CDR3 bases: TGTGCCAGCAGCTTAGAAGTGGGACAGGGCGGAAACACCATATATTTT. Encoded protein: CASSLEVGQGGNTIYF.

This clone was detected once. The CDR3 protein is CSVPVTPSTDTQYF. CDR3 DNA: TGCAGCGTCCCGGTCACACCCAGCACAGATACGCAGTATTTT. V and J are TRBV29-1 and TRBJ2-3, with D unresolved. The ends were cut back, 6 bases at V and 0 bases at J, with 13 bases in the middle. The germline V gene encodes CDR1 SQVTM and CDR2 ANQGSEA. CDR3 length equals 14 residues.

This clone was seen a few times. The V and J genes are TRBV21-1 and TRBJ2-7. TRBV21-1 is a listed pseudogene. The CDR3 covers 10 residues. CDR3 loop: CASLSYEQYV. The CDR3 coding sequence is TGTGCCAGCTTATCCTACGAGCAGTACGTC.

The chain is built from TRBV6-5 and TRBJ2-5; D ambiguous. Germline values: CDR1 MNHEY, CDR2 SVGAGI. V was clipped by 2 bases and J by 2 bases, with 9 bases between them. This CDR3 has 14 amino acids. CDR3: CASSYAMNQETQYF. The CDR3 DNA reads TGTGCCAGCAGTTACGCAATGAATCAAGAGACCCAGTACTTC.

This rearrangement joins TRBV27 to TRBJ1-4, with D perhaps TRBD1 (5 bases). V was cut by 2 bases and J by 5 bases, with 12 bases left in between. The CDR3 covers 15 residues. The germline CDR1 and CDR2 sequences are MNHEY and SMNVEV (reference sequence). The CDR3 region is CASSLAGRGNEKLFF. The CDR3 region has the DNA TGTGCCAGCAGTTTAGCGGGACGGGGGAATGAAAAACTGTTTTTT.

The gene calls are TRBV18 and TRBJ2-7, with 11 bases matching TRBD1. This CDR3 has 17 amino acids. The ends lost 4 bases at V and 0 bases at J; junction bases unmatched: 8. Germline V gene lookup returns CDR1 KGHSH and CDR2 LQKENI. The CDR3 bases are TGTGCCAGCTCACAAGAGATTGGGACAGGGGGCTCCTACGAGCAGTACGTC. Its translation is CASSQEIGTGGSYEQYV.

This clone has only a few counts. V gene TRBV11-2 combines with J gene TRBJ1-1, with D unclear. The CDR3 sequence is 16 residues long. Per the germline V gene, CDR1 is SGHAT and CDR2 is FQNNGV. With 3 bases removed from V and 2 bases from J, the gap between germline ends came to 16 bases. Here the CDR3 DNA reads TGTGCCAGCAGCTTCCCTTATCGAGCCTCAAACACTGAAGCTTTCTTT. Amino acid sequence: CASSFPYRASNTEAFF.

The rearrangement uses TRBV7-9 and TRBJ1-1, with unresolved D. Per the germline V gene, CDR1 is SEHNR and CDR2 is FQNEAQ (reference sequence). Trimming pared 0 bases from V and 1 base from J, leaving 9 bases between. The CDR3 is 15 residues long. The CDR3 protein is CASSLASGQNTEAFF. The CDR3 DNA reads TGTGCCAGCAGCTTAGCATCGGGCCAGAACACTGAAGCTTTCTTT.

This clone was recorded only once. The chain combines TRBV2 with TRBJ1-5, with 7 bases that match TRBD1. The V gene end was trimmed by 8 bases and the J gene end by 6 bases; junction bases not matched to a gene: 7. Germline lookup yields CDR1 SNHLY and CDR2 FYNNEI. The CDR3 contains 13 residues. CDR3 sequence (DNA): TGTGCCAGCTCTTGGGACAGTGGTCAGCCCCAGCATTTT. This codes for CASSWDSGQPQHF.

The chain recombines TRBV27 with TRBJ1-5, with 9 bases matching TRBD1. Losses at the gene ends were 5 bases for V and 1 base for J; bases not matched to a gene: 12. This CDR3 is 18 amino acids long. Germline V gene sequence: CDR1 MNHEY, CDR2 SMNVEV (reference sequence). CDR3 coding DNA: TGTGCCAGCAGTCTATACGCGACGGGACAGGGAAGCAATCAGCCCCAGCATTTT. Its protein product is CASSLYATGQGSNQPQHF.

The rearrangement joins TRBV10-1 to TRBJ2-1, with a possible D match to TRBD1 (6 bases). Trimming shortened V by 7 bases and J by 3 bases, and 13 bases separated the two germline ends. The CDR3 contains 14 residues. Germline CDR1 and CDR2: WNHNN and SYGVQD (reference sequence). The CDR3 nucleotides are TGCGCCAGCATCAAACACAGGGACTACAATGAGCAGTTCTTC. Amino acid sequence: CASIKHRDYNEQFF.

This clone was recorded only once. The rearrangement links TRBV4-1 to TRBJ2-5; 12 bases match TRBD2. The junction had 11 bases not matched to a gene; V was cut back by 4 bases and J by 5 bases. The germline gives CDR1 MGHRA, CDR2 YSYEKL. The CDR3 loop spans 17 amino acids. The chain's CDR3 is CASSLSPLAGGLETQYF. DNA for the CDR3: TGCGCCAGCAGCCTCAGCCCCCTAGCGGGGGGGCTTGAGACCCAGTACTTC.

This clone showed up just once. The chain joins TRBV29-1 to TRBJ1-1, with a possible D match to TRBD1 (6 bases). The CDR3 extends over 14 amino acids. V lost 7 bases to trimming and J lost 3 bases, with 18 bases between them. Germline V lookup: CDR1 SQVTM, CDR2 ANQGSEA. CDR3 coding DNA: TGCAGCGCTAGGGGGGGCCACGGAGACACTGAAGCTTTCTTT. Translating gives CSARGGHGDTEAFF. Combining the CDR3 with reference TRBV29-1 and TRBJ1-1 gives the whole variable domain SAVISQKPSRDICQRGTSLTIQCQVDSQVTMMFWYRQQPGQSLTLIATANQGSEATYESGFVIDKFPISRPNLTFSTLTVSNMSPEDSSIYLCSARGGHGDTEAFFGQGTRLTVV.

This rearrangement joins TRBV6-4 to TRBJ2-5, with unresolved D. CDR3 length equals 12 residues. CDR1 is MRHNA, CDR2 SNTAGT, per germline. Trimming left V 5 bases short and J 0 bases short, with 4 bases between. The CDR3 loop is CASSFDQETQYF. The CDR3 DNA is TGTGCCAGCAGTTTTGACCAAGAGACCCAGTACTTC.

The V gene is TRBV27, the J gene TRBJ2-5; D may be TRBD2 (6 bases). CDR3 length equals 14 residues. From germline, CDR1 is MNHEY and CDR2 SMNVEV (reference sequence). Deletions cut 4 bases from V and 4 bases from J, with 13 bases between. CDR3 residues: CASSSRRGRETQYF. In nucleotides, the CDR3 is TGTGCCAGCAGTTCCCGGCGGGGCAGAGAGACCCAGTACTTC.

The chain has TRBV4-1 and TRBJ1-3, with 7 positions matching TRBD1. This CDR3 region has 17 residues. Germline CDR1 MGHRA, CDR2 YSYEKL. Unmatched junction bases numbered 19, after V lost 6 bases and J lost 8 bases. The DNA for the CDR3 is TGCGCCAGCAGAGCTGCTGCACAGGGGTTGGGGGTAGACACCATATATTTT. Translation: CASRAAAQGLGVDTIYF.

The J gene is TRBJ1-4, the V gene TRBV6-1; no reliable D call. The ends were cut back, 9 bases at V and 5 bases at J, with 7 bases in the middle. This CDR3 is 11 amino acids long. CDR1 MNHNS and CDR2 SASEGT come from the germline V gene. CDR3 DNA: TGTGCCAGTCGGTGGAATGAAAAACTGTTTTTT. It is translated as CASRWNEKLFF.

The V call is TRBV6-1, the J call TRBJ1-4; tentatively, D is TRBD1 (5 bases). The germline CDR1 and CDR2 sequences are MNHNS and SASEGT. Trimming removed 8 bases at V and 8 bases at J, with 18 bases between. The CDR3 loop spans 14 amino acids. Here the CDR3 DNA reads TGTGCCAGCCGGCAGGGCCTTCTCGACGAAAAACTGTTTTTT. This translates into CASRQGLLDEKLFF.

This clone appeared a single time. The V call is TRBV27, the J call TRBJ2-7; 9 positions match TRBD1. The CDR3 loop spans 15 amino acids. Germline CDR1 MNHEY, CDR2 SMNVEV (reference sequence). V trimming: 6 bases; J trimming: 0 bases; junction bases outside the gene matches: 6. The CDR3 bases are TGTGCCAGCAGACCTGGGACAGGGAGCTCCTACGAGCAGTACGTC. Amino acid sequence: CASRPGTGSSYEQYV.

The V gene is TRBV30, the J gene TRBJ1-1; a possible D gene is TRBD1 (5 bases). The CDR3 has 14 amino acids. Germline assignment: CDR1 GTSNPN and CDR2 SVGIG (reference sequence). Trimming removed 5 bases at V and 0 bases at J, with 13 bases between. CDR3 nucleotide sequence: TGTGCCTGGGGCAGGAGGGACTTGAACACTGAAGCTTTCTTT. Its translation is CAWGRRDLNTEAFF.